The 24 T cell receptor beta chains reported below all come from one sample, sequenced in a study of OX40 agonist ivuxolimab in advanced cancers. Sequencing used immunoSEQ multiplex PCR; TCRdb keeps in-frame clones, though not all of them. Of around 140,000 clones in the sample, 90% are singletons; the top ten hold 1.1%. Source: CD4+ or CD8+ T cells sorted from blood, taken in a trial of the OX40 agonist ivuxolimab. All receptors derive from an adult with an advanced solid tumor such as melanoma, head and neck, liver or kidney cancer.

The CDR3 loop reads CASSTEPPYRAITF. As DNA, the CDR3 is TGTGCCAGCAGCACCGAACCCCCCTATCGGGCCATCACCTTC. The chain joins TRBV25-1 to TRBJ1-2; D unclear. The CDR3 consists of 14 residues. Germline V gene data show CDR1 as MGHDK and CDR2 as SYGVNS. Trimming pared 6 bases from V and 13 bases from J, leaving 24 bases between.

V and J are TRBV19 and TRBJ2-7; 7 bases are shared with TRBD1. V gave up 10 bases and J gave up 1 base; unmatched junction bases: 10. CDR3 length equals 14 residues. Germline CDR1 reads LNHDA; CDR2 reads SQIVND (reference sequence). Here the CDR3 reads CATQGDSISYEQYF. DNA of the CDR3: TGTGCCACCCAGGGGGACAGCATATCCTACGAGCAGTACTTC.

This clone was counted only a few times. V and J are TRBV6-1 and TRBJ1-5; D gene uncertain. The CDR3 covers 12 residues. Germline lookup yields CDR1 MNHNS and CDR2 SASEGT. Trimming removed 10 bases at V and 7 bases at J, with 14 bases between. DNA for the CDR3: TGTGCCATCCGGACGCCAGGACAGCCCCAGCATTTT. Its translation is CAIRTPGQPQHF.

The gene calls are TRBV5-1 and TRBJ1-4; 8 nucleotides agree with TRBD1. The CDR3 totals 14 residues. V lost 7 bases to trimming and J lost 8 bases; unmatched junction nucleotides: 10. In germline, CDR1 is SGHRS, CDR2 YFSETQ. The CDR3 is CASARDRGEEKLFF. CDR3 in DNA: TGCGCCAGCGCCCGAGACAGGGGTGAGGAAAAACTGTTTTTT.

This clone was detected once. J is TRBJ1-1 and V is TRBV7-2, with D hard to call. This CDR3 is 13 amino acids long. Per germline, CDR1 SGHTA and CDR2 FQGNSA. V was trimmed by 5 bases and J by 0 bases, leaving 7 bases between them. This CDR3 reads CASSPQMNTEAFF. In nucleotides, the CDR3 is TGTGCCAGCAGCCCACAAATGAACACTGAAGCTTTCTTT. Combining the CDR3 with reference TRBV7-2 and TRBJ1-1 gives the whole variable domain GAGVSQSPSNKVTEKGKDVELRCDPISGHTALYWYRQSLGQGLEFLIYFQGNSAPDKSGLPSDRFSAERTGGSVSTLTIQRTQQEDSAVYLCASSPQMNTEAFFGQGTRLTVV.

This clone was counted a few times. Written as DNA, the CDR3 is TGTGCCTGGAGTGAACAGTCCGGACTAGCGGGAGAAGAGACCCAGTACTTC. It codes for CAWSEQSGLAGEETQYF. The rearrangement uses TRBV30 and TRBJ2-5; 13 nucleotides match TRBD2. CDR3 length equals 17 residues. The V gene end was trimmed by 1 base and the J gene end by 3 bases; junction bases not matched to a gene: 8. Germline assignment: CDR1 GTSNPN and CDR2 SVGIG (reference sequence).

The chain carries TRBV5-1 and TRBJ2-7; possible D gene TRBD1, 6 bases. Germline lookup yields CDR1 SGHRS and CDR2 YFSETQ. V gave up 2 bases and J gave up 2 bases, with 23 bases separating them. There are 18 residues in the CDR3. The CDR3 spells CASSLKTIGQIKAYEQYF. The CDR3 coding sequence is TGCGCCAGCAGCTTAAAAACCATAGGACAGATCAAGGCCTACGAGCAGTACTTC.

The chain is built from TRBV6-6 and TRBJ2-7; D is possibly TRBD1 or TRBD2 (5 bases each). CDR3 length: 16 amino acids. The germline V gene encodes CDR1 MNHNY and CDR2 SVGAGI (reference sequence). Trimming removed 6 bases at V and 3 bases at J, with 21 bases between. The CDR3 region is CASSPGWGSIHYEQYF. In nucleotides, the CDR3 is TGTGCCAGCAGCCCCGGGTGGGGGAGCATCCACTACGAGCAGTACTTC.

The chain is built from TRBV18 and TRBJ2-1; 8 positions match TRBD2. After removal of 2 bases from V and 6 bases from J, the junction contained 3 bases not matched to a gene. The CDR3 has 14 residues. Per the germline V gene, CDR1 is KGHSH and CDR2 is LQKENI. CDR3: CASSPETSVNEQFF. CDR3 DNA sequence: TGTGCCAGCTCACCAGAGACTAGCGTCAATGAGCAGTTCTTC.

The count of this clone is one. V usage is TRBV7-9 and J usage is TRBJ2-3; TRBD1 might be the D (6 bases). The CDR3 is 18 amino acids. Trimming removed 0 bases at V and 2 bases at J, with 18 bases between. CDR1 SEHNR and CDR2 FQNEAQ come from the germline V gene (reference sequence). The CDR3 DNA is TGTGCCAGCAGCTTAGCCCACACAGGGTCTCGTATCACAGATACGCAGTATTTT. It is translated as CASSLAHTGSRITDTQYF.

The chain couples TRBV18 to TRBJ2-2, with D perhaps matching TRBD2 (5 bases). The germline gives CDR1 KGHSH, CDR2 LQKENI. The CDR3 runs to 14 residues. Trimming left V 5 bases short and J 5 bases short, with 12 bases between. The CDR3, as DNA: TGTGCCAGCTCAGCAATCCGGGAAACCGGGGAGCTGTTTTTT. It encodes CASSAIRETGELFF.

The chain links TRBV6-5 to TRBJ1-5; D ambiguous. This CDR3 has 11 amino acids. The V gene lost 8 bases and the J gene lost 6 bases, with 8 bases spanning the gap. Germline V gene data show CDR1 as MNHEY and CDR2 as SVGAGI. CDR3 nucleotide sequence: TGTGCCAGCGGGTATCGTCAGCCCCAGCATTTT. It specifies CASGYRQPQHF.

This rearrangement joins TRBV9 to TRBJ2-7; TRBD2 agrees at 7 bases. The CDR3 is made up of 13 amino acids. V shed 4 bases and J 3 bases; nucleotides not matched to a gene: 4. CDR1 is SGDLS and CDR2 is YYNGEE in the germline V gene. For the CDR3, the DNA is TGTGCCAGCAGCCGGGACTACCTCTACGAGCAGTACTTC. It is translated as CASSRDYLYEQYF.

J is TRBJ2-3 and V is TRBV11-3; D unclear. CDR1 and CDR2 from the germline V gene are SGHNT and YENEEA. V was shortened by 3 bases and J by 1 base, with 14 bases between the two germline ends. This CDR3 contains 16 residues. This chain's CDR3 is CASSFQLGQGTDTQYF. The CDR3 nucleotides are TGTGCCAGCAGCTTCCAGTTAGGGCAGGGCACAGATACGCAGTATTTT.

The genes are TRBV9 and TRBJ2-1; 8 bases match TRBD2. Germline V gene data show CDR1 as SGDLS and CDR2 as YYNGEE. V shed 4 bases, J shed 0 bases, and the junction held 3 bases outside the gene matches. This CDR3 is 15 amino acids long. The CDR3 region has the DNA TGTGCCAGCAGCTTGAGCGGGAGCTCCTACAATGAGCAGTTCTTC. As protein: CASSLSGSSYNEQFF.

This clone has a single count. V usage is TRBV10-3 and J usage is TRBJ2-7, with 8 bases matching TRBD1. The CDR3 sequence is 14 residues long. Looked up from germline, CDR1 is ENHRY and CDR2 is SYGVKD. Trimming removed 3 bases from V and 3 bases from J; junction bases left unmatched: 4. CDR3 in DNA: TGTGCCATCAGTGACTACAGGGGGAGCTACGAGCAGTACTTC. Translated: CAISDYRGSYEQYF.

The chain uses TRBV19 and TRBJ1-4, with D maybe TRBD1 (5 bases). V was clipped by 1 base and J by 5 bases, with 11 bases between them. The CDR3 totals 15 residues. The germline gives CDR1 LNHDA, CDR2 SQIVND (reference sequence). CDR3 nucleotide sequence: TGTGCCAGTAGTATAGGTGACAGAGCGAATGAAAAACTGTTTTTT. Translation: CASSIGDRANEKLFF.

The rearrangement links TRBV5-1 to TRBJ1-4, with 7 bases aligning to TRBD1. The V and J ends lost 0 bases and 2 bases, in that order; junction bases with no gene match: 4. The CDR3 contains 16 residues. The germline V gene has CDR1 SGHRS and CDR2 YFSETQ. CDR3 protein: CASSLGAGGTNEKLFF. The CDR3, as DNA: TGCGCCAGCAGCTTGGGAGCAGGGGGGACTAATGAAAAACTGTTTTTT.

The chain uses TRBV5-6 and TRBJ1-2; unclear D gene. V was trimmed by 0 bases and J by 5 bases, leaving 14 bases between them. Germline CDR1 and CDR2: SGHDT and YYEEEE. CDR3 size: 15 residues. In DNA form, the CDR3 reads TGTGCCAGCAGCTTGGTCGGGCGGGCACCGTATGGCTACACCTTC. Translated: CASSLVGRAPYGYTF.

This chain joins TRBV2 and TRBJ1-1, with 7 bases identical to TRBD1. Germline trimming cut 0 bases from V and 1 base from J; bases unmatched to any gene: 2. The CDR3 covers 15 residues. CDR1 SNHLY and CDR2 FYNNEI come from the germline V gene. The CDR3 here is CASSEAGQPNTEAFF. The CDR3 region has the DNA TGTGCCAGCAGTGAAGCGGGACAGCCGAACACTGAAGCTTTCTTT.

This chain's CDR3 is CASSEGQHIMNTEAFF. The CDR3 coding sequence is TGTGCCAGCAGCGAGGGACAGCACATAATGAACACTGAAGCTTTCTTT. J is TRBJ1-1 and V is TRBV4-2; TRBD1 aligns across 7 bases. CDR3 size: 16 residues. Per the germline V gene, CDR1 is LGHNA and CDR2 is YNFKEQ. With 5 bases clipped from V and 0 bases from J, the junction kept 9 bases outside the gene matches.

The CDR3 protein is CASSGGTGGSTDTQYF. In nucleotides, the CDR3 is TGTGCCAGCAGTGGCGGGACAGGGGGCAGCACAGATACGCAGTATTTT. V is TRBV2 and J is TRBJ2-3; 12 bases fit TRBD1. From germline, CDR1 is SNHLY and CDR2 FYNNEI. V lost 4 bases to trimming and J lost 0 bases; unmatched junction nucleotides: 2. The CDR3 runs to 16 residues.

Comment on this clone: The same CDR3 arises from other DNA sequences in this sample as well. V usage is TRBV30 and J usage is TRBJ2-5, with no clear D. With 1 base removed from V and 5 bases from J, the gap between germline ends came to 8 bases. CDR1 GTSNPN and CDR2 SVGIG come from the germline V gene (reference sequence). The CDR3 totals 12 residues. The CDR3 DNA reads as TGTGCCTGGAGTGGTGGTCGGGAGACCCAGTACTTC. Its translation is CAWSGGRETQYF. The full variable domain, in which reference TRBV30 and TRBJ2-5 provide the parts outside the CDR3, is SQTIHQWPATLVQPVGSPLSLECTVEGTSNPNLYWYRQAAGRGLQLLFYSVGIGQISSEVPQNLSASRPQDRQFILSSKKLLLSDSGFYLCAWSGGRETQYFGPGTRLLVL.

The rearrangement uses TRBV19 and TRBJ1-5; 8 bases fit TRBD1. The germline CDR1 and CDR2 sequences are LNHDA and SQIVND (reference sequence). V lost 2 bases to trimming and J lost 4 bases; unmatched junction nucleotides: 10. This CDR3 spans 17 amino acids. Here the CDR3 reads CASSISWDRTSNQPQHF. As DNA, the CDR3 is TGTGCCAGTAGTATAAGTTGGGACAGGACTTCAAATCAGCCCCAGCATTTT.